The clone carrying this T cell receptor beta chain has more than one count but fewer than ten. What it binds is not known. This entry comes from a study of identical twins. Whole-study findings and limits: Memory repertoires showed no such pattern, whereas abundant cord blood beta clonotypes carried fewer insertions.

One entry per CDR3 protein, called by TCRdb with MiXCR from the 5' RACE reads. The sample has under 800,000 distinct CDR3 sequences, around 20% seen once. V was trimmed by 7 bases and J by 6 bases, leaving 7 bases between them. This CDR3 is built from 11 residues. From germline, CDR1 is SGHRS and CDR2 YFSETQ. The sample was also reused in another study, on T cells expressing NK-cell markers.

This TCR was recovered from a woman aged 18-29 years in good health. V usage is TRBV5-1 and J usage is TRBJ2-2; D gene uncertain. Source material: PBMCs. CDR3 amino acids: CASSNPGELFF. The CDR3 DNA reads TGCGCCAGCTCTAACCCCGGGGAGCTGTTTTTT.